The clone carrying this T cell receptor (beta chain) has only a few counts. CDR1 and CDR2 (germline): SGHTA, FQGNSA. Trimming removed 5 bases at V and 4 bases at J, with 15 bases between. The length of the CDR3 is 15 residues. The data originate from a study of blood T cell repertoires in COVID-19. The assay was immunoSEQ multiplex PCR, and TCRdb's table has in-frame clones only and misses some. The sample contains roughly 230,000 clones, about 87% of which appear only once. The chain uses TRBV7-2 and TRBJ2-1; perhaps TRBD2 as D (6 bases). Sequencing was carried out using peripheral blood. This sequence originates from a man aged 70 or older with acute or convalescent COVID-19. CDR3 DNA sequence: TGTGCCAGCAGCCTCCGCGGGACGAGGTACAATGAGCAGTTCTTC. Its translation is CASSLRGTRYNEQFF.